This T cell receptor (beta chain) was sequenced during a study of blood T cell repertoires in COVID-19. Study background: Sites across the United States, Italy and Spain contributed samples from acute and convalescent COVID-19.

The CDR3 contains 14 residues. Germline V gene lookup returns CDR1 SGHRS and CDR2 YFSETQ. V was clipped by 0 bases and J by 8 bases; unmatched bases: 5. As originally analysed: Estimation of nucleated cell counts relied on the amplification of reference gene primers. Method: immunoSEQ multiplex PCR; TCRdb's copy keeps in-frame clones and lacks some. V, J and clone size are those of that table, while D and trimming were read from the DNA. The sample comprises 90,000 or so clones, 75% to 90% of which are singletons, and roughly 7.2% rests with the top ten. The chain carries TRBV5-1 and TRBJ2-1, with 7 bases aligning to TRBD2. The origin of this receptor is a man in his sixties with acute or convalescent COVID-19. Sequencing was done on a sample of peripheral blood. CDR3 nucleotide sequence: TGCGCCAGCAGCTTGGCGGGAGGTAGCTATGAGCAGTTCTTC. It is translated as CASSLAGGSYEQFF.